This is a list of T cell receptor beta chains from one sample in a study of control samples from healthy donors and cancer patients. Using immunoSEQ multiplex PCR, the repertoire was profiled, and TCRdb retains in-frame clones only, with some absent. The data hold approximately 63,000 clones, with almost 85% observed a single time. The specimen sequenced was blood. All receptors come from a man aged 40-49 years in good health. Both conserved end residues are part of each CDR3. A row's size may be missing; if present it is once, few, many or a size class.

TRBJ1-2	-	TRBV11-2	CASSLRGFNYGYTF
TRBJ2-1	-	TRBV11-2	CASRSFRDSTYNEQFF
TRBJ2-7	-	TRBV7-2	CASSFSTGAYEQYF
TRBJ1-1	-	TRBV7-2	CASSGDRAMNTEAFF
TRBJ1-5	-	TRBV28	CASSRTGGGNQPQHF
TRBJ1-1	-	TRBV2	CASRTGDTEAFF
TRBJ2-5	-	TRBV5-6	CASTAFGGLEETQYF
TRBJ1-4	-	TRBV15	CATSRDRGQNEKLFF
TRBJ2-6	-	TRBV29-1	CSVGGQGIGANVLTF
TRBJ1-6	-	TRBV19	CASSIVRQDNSPLHF
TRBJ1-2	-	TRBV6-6	CASSRPILDYGYTF
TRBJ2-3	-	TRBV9	CASSMTGVRTDTQYF
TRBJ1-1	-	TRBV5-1	CASSPSAQGGNTEAFF
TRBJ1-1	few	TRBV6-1	CASSEIWARAFF
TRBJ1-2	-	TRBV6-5	CASRQGGLYGYTF
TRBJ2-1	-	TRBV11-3	CASSLDGSSSYNEQFF
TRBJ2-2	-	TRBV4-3	CASSQRVTGLDGELFF
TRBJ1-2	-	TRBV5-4	CASSLAASFYGYTF
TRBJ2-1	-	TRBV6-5	CASSPSGSSYNEQFF
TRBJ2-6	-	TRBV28	CASSSQGAGANVLTF
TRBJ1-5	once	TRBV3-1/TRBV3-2	CASSHGQVGQPQHF
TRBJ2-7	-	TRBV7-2	CASSPRSRDYEQYF
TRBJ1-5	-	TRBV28	CASKRQGLNQPQHF
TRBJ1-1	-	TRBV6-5	CASSPREGLNTEAFF
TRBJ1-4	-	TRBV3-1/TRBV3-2	CASSPYTGANEKLFF
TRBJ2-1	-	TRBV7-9	CASSLGDTRNEQFF
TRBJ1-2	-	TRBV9	CASSGGRQGPGYGYTF
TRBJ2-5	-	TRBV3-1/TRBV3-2	CASSLSGSRETQYF
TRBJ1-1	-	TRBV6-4	CASKEPTGLGTTEAFF
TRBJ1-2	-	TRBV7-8	CASSLRETLYNYGYTF
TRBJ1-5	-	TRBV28	CASSFHQPQHF
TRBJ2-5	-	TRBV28	CASSSGARTQYF
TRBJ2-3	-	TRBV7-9	CASSPWSGGETDTQYF
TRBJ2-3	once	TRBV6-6	CASSYLGDTQYF
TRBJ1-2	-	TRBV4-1	CASSQDSDRHGYTF
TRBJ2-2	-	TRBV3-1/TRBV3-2	CASSQVRSAIGYTGELFF
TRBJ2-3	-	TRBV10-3	CAISFFSGGGRTDTQYF
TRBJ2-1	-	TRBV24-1	CATSDPGYNEQFF
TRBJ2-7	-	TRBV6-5	CASSYTAVLEQYF
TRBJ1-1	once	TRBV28	CASSQTANTEAFF
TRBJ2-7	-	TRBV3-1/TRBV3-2	CASSHGVLSYEQYF
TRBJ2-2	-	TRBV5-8	CASSPGGRAITGELFF
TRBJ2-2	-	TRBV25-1	CASKPGKGATGELFF
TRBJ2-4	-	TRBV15	CATAGLLQGTKNIQYF
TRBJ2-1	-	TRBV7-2	CASSLRPGPPINEQFF
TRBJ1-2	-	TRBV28	CASSLGLGQRYGYTF
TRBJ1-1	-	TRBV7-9	CASSPAGVNTEAFF
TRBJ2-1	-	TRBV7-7	CASSLRGGEQFF
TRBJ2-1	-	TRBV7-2	CASSLRRLALGNEQFF
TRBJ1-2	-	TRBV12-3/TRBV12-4	CASIGADYGYTF
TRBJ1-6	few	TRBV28	CASSLWETPLHF
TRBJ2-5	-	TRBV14	CASSQGTGAPQETQYF
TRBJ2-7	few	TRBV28	CASSLRRGYEQYF
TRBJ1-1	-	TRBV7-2	CASSFSMNTEAFF
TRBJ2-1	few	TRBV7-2	CASSPDASPYNEQFF
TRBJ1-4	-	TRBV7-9	CASSLRGAANEKLFF
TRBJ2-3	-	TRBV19	CASSIQLRGTQYF
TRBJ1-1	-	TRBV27	CASSGTKHTEAFF
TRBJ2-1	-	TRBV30	CAWTRTGTEYNEQFF